The present TCR beta chain was sequenced within a study of T cells after yellow fever vaccination. Study findings and constraints: There was a possibility that FACS-sorted repertoires contained abundant clonotypes contaminating from the bulk population. Researchers noted that a small share of clonotypes showed up in both CD4 and CD8 compartments. Among primary-vaccination clones, most reappeared after the booster, at about 95% for CD4 and about 90% for CD8.

The V segment lost 6 bases and the J segment 2 bases; nucleotides outside the gene matches: 17. Germline V gene lookup returns CDR1 DFQATT and CDR2 SNEGSKA (reference sequence). The CDR3 is 18 residues long. One entry per CDR3 protein, called by TCRdb with MiXCR from the 5' RACE reads. The table has some 170,000 distinct CDR3 sequences, over 7% seen once. This clonotype occurred a few times. Its antigen remains unidentified. The receptor was derived from a man aged 18 to 29 who received the YFV17D yellow fever vaccine. The rearrangement links TRBV20-1 to TRBJ1-5; 9 bases map to TRBD1. The specimen comprised CD8+ T cells sorted from PBMCs, sampled 45 days after the yellow fever booster vaccination. The DNA for the CDR3 is TGCAGTGCCCATCTCCGGGACAGGGAGAATTTCGGCAATCAGCCCCAGCATTTT. Translation: CSAHLRDRENFGNQPQHF.